One sample yielded the 32 T cell receptor beta chains listed below, sequenced in a study of OX40 agonist ivuxolimab in advanced cancers. Only in-frame clones appear in the TCRdb table, and some are missing; sequencing was by immunoSEQ multiplex PCR. The sample shows roughly 42,000 clones, approximately 86% of them seen only once. The sample here was CD4+ or CD8+ T cells sorted from blood, taken in a trial of the OX40 agonist ivuxolimab. Receptors originate from an adult with an advanced solid tumor such as melanoma, head and neck, liver or kidney cancer.

The rearrangement links TRBV6-5 to TRBJ1-2; 8 positions match TRBD1. V gave up 5 bases and J gave up 7 bases; unmatched junction bases: 6. This CDR3 contains 13 residues. CDR1 and CDR2 from the germline V gene are MNHEY and SVGAGI. This CDR3 reads CASSPGQVFGYTF. The CDR3 DNA follows: TGTGCCAGCAGTCCGGGACAGGTTTTTGGCTACACCTTC.

This clone is medium-sized by share. The rearrangement joins TRBV28 to TRBJ1-5, with D unresolved. This CDR3 spans 12 amino acids. Looked up from germline, CDR1 is MDHEN and CDR2 is SYDVKM. V gave up 7 bases and J gave up 7 bases, with 11 bases separating them. CDR3 coding DNA: TGTGCCAGCAAAAGGAGGAGACAGCCCCAGCATTTT. Translation: CASKRRRQPQHF.

V is TRBV6-1 and J is TRBJ2-1, with 9 bases lining up with TRBD2. CDR3 length: 15 residues. J was trimmed by 5 bases and V by 8 bases; bases with no gene match: 10. From germline, CDR1 is MNHNS and CDR2 SASEGT. Here the CDR3 reads CASADGTSYHNEQFF. The CDR3 coding sequence is TGTGCCAGCGCGGACGGGACTAGCTATCACAATGAGCAGTTCTTC.

The J gene is TRBJ2-7, the V gene TRBV5-1, with D possibly matching TRBD2 (5 bases). With 2 bases removed from V and 3 bases from J, the gap between germline ends came to 9 bases. This CDR3 is 13 amino acids long. Germline CDR1 reads SGHRS; CDR2 reads YFSETQ. CDR3 amino acids: CASSFGRNYEQYF. Here the CDR3 DNA reads TGCGCCAGCAGCTTTGGGAGAAACTACGAGCAGTACTTC.

The chain is built from TRBV4-1 and TRBJ2-7, with 11 bases fitting TRBD1. V dropped 5 bases and J dropped 4; count of bases not matched to a gene: 7. This CDR3 region has 15 residues. Germline V gene sequence: CDR1 MGHRA, CDR2 YSYEKL. CDR3 sequence: CASSTPGTGGYEQYF. The CDR3 DNA follows: TGCGCCAGCAGCACTCCCGGGACAGGGGGGTACGAGCAGTACTTC.

The J gene is TRBJ2-3, the V gene TRBV7-9; D might be TRBD2 (7 bases). CDR1 and CDR2 (germline): SEHNR, FQNEAQ (reference sequence). The CDR3 is made up of 15 amino acids. V shed 6 bases and J shed 4 bases, with 17 bases lying between them. CDR3 sequence (DNA): TGTGCCAGCAGAGCCCCGGGGGGCAGCGCAGATACGCAGTATTTT. Its protein is CASRAPGGSADTQYF. Full variable domain (rest looked up from reference TRBV7-9 and TRBJ2-3): DTGVSQNPRHKITKRGQNVTFRCDPISEHNRLYWYRQTLGQGPEFLTYFQNEAQLEKSRLLSDRFSAERPKGSFSTLEIQRTEQGDSAMYLCASRAPGGSADTQYFGPGTRLTVL.

The chain couples TRBV2 to TRBJ2-2, with 8 positions matching TRBD1. CDR1 and CDR2 from the germline V gene are SNHLY and FYNNEI. CDR3 length equals 15 residues. The V segment lost 7 bases and the J segment 9 bases; nucleotides outside the gene matches: 13. In nucleotides, the CDR3 is TGTGCCAGCAATGGAGACCTCAGGGGGCGGAGGGAGCTGTTTTTT. This gives the protein CASNGDLRGRRELFF.

The genes are TRBV4-2 and TRBJ1-2; TRBD1 is a possible D gene (5 bases). Looked up from germline, CDR1 is LGHNA and CDR2 is YNFKEQ. CDR3 size: 16 residues. Trimming removed 0 bases from V and 3 bases from J, with 14 bases in between. DNA of the CDR3: TGTGCCAGCAGCCAAGACGAGTATGCGGGGGACTATGGCTACACCTTC. This gives the protein CASSQDEYAGDYGYTF.

The rearrangement joins TRBV28 to TRBJ1-2, with TRBD1 matching over 10 bases. The J segment lost 6 bases and the V segment lost 2 bases, leaving 0 bases of the junction unmatched. Germline values: CDR1 MDHEN, CDR2 SYDVKM. This CDR3 region has 13 residues. The CDR3 spells CASSLGQGDGYTF. In DNA, the CDR3 is TGTGCCAGCAGTTTAGGACAGGGGGATGGCTACACCTTC.

The chain joins TRBV19 to TRBJ1-2; no reliable D call. V was trimmed by 2 bases and J by 8 bases, leaving 18 bases between them. The CDR3 extends over 15 amino acids. Germline loops: CDR1 LNHDA, CDR2 SQIVND (reference sequence). The CDR3, as DNA: TGTGCCAGTAGTATAAAGGGCAGAATCTATGGCGGCTACACCTTC. Protein product: CASSIKGRIYGGYTF.

About this clone: Other DNA sequences in the sample encode the same CDR3. The chain uses TRBV27 and TRBJ2-7; 11 bases match TRBD2. The CDR3 has 16 residues. The J segment lost 3 bases and the V segment lost 2 bases, leaving 6 bases of the junction unmatched. Germline V gives CDR1 MNHEY, CDR2 SMNVEV (reference sequence). CDR3 residues: CASSLGGSGGDYEQYF. The CDR3 DNA reads as TGTGCCAGCAGTTTAGGGGGTAGCGGGGGGGACTACGAGCAGTACTTC.

This rearrangement joins TRBV28 to TRBJ1-1, with D possibly matching TRBD1 (5 bases). Germline V gene sequence: CDR1 MDHEN, CDR2 SYDVKM. V lost 2 bases and J 7 bases, leaving 14 bases between the germline ends. The CDR3 runs to 14 residues. The chain's CDR3 is CASSLGRESVEAFF. The CDR3 DNA is TGTGCCAGCAGTTTAGGCAGGGAAAGTGTTGAAGCTTTCTTT.

The J gene is TRBJ2-7, the V gene TRBV13; TRBD2 agrees at 9 bases. This CDR3 comprises 15 residues. Unmatched junction bases numbered 12, after V lost 5 bases and J lost 7 bases. CDR1 and CDR2 from the germline V gene are PRHDT and FYEKMQ (reference sequence). CDR3 bases: TGTGCCAGCAGCCCACAAGCGGGGGGCCCCCAGGAGCAGTACTTC. Protein: CASSPQAGGPQEQYF.

The sample holds a few counts of this clone. This chain uses TRBV9 with TRBJ2-7; D ambiguous. In germline, CDR1 is SGDLS, CDR2 YYNGEE. V lost 3 bases and J lost 2, with 9 bases in between. This CDR3 has 13 amino acids. This chain's CDR3 is CASSASGTYEQYF. The DNA for the CDR3 is TGTGCCAGCAGCGCTTCCGGTACCTACGAGCAGTACTTC.

This chain connects TRBV30 to TRBJ1-2, with 7 bases lining up with TRBD1. V lost 5 bases, J lost 5 bases, and 17 bases stayed unmatched. CDR3 length: 16 amino acids. Germline V CDR1 and CDR2: GTSNPN, SVGIG (reference sequence). The CDR3 DNA reads as TGTGCCTGGGAGGGCTCTTCAGGGGGACTTTGGTATGGCTACACCTTC. Protein product: CAWEGSSGGLWYGYTF.

The chain combines TRBV30 with TRBJ2-1; perhaps TRBD2 as D (7 bases). Germline V lookup: CDR1 GTSNPN, CDR2 SVGIG (reference sequence). Trimming removed 6 bases at V and 6 bases at J, with 21 bases between. This CDR3 region has 15 residues. CDR3 in DNA: TGTGCCTGCCCTAGAGGAGGAGGGGGGGGCAATGAGCAGTTCTTC. This codes for CACPRGGGGGNEQFF.

This chain joins TRBV7-9 and TRBJ2-2; D is unclear. CDR1 is SEHNR and CDR2 is FQNEAQ in the germline V gene (reference sequence). Trimming removed 2 bases from V and 6 bases from J, with 10 bases in between. There are 14 residues in the CDR3. CDR3 sequence reads: CASSLRSPAGELFF. The DNA for the CDR3 is TGTGCCAGCAGCTTACGTTCCCCGGCCGGGGAGCTGTTTTTT.

This chain connects TRBV5-5 to TRBJ2-7; D is undetermined. Trimming cost V 1 base and J 6 bases, with 8 bases left between them. The CDR3 has 12 amino acids. Germline V gene sequence: CDR1 SGHKS, CDR2 YYEKEE (reference sequence). The CDR3: CASSLQHPEQYF. In DNA, the CDR3 is TGTGCCAGCAGCTTGCAACACCCCGAGCAGTACTTC.

Only a few counts were recorded for this clone. The rearrangement links TRBV7-9 to TRBJ2-6, with 9 bases aligning to TRBD1. The junction had 14 bases not matched to a gene; V was cut back by 8 bases and J by 0 bases. The length of the CDR3 is 19 residues. Germline loops: CDR1 SEHNR, CDR2 FQNEAQ (reference sequence). The CDR3 reads CASGTYWTGETSGANVLTF. For the CDR3, the DNA is TGTGCCAGCGGAACGTATTGGACAGGGGAAACCTCTGGGGCCAACGTCCTGACTTTC.

CDR3 nucleotide sequence: TGTGCCAGCAGCTTTAGAACGATAGGGGACGAGCAGTACTTC. It is translated as CASSFRTIGDEQYF. The chain employs TRBV5-5 and TRBJ2-7, with D possibly being TRBD1 (5 bases). The CDR3 covers 14 residues. Trimming stripped 2 bases from V and 5 bases from J, with 14 bases between. Germline CDR1 SGHKS, CDR2 YYEKEE (reference sequence). The variable domain in full, completed from reference TRBV5-5 and TRBJ2-7, reads DAGVTQSPTHLIKTRGQQVTLRCSPISGHKSVSWYQQVLGQGPQFIFQYYEKEERGRGNFPDRFSARQFPNYSSELNVNALLLGDSALYLCASSFRTIGDEQYFGPGTRLTVT.

This chain joins TRBV4-1 and TRBJ2-7; no definite D call. This CDR3 has 16 amino acids. The V gene lost 0 bases and the J gene lost 3 bases, with 15 bases spanning the gap. Germline CDR1 reads MGHRA; CDR2 reads YSYEKL. CDR3 sequence (DNA): TGCGCCAGCAGCCAAGACTTGGGGATAGGTGACTACGAGCAGTACTTC. Residues: CASSQDLGIGDYEQYF.

This clone was picked up one time. J is TRBJ2-3 and V is TRBV4-2; the D gene is possibly TRBD2 (5 bases). There are 15 residues in the CDR3. The V gene lost 2 bases and the J gene lost 1 base, with 10 bases spanning the gap. Per the germline V gene, CDR1 is LGHNA and CDR2 is YNFKEQ. The DNA of the CDR3 is TGTGCCAGCAGCCAATCCTCGCGGGGCACAGATACGCAGTATTTT. Its protein is CASSQSSRGTDTQYF.

This sequence joins TRBV7-2 and TRBJ2-1; either TRBD1 or TRBD2 may supply D (5 bases each). Germline V gene sequence: CDR1 SGHTA, CDR2 FQGNSA. CDR3 size: 15 residues. V was trimmed by 3 bases and J by 0 bases, leaving 9 bases between them. The CDR3 sequence: CASSFPGHSYNEQFF. The CDR3 DNA reads TGTGCCAGCAGCTTCCCGGGGCACTCCTACAATGAGCAGTTCTTC.

This chain connects TRBV29-1 to TRBJ2-7; D gene uncertain. This CDR3 region has 13 residues. CDR1 and CDR2 (germline): SQVTM, ANQGSEA. The V end lost 7 bases, the J end lost 5 bases, and 18 bases lay between the germline ends. The DNA of the CDR3 is TGCAGCGCCCGAGGTGGGGTTTTGAACGAGCAGTACTTC. As protein: CSARGGVLNEQYF.

V gene TRBV7-9 combines with J gene TRBJ2-7, with D perhaps TRBD1 (6 bases). Per the germline V gene, CDR1 is SEHNR and CDR2 is FQNEAQ (reference sequence). This CDR3 comprises 13 residues. The germline V and J ends were trimmed by 5 bases and 0 bases, with 8 bases remaining between them. The CDR3 here is CASSNRDSYEQYF. DNA of the CDR3: TGTGCCAGCAGCAACAGGGACTCCTACGAGCAGTACTTC.

V is TRBV7-9 and J is TRBJ2-2; 12 bases map to TRBD2. Losses at the gene ends were 5 bases for V and 0 bases for J; bases not matched to a gene: 1. CDR3 length: 16 residues. Germline V CDR1 and CDR2: SEHNR, FQNEAQ (reference sequence). In nucleotides, the CDR3 is TGTGCCAGCAGCCGGACTAGCGGGGCGAACACCGGGGAGCTGTTTTTT. Amino acids: CASSRTSGANTGELFF.

This chain joins TRBV9 and TRBJ1-2; D unclear. Germline-derived CDR1 and CDR2 are SGDLS and YYNGEE. V gave up 6 bases and J gave up 3 bases, with 9 bases separating them. The CDR3 has 12 residues. This chain's CDR3 is CASISTDYGYTF. The CDR3 DNA reads TGTGCCAGCATCTCAACAGACTATGGCTACACCTTC.

This clone has a single count. V usage is TRBV4-1 and J usage is TRBJ1-2; 9 bases map to TRBD1. The V segment lost 4 bases and the J segment 3 bases; nucleotides outside the gene matches: 9. The CDR3 is 16 residues long. Germline V gene data show CDR1 as MGHRA and CDR2 as YSYEKL. The CDR3, as DNA: TGCGCCAGCAGCCCCTTGACAGGGGGACGGGACTATGGCTACACCTTC. It specifies CASSPLTGGRDYGYTF.

In its sample, this clone was seen once. V usage is TRBV6-6 and J usage is TRBJ1-1, with D tentatively TRBD1 (5 bases). The CDR3 is made up of 14 amino acids. CDR1 is MNHNY, CDR2 SVGAGI, per germline (reference sequence). Trimming shortened V by 2 bases and J by 6 bases, and 13 bases separated the two germline ends. The CDR3 sequence is CASSYRHGDSEAFF. As DNA, the CDR3 is TGTGCCAGCAGTTACCGGCATGGGGACTCTGAAGCTTTCTTT.

The chain has TRBV7-9 and TRBJ2-1; D possibly corresponds to TRBD1 (6 bases). V lost 4 bases to trimming and J lost 4 bases, with 17 bases between them. Germline CDR1 and CDR2: SEHNR and FQNEAQ (reference sequence). The CDR3 length is 16 residues. The CDR3 here is CASSSLWDTTYNEQFF. DNA of the CDR3: TGTGCCAGCAGCTCCCTTTGGGACACAACTTACAATGAGCAGTTCTTC. The complete variable domain, with remaining parts taken from reference TRBV7-9 and TRBJ2-1, reads DTGVSQNPRHKITKRGQNVTFRCDPISEHNRLYWYRQTLGQGPEFLTYFQNEAQLEKSRLLSDRFSAERPKGSFSTLEIQRTEQGDSAMYLCASSSLWDTTYNEQFFGPGTRLTVL.

This chain connects TRBV7-8 to TRBJ2-1; D is unresolved. The germline CDR1 and CDR2 sequences are SGHVS and FQNEAQ. The CDR3 is 12 amino acids. Deletions cut 2 bases from V and 6 bases from J, with 5 bases between. The CDR3 sequence is CASSLHFNEQFF. The CDR3 DNA follows: TGTGCCAGCAGCTTACACTTCAATGAGCAGTTCTTC.

This clone was detected a few times. This chain uses TRBV4-1 with TRBJ1-5, with unresolved D. CDR1 is MGHRA, CDR2 YSYEKL, per germline. V was pared by 1 base and J by 7 bases, with 14 bases between. The CDR3 is 15 amino acids. Here the CDR3 reads CASSQVTGSRQPQHF. The CDR3 coding sequence is TGCGCCAGCAGCCAAGTGACGGGTTCGCGGCAGCCCCAGCATTTT.